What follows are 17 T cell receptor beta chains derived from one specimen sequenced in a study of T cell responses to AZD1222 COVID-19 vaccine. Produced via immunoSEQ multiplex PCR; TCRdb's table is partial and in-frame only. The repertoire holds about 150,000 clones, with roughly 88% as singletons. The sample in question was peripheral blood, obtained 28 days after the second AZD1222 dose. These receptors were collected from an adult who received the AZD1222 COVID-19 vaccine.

CDR3: CASHGGLGIGSPLHF. DNA for the CDR3: TGTGCCAGCCACGGGGGGTTAGGTATCGGTTCACCCCTCCACTTT. The chain links TRBV6-5 to TRBJ1-6; tentatively, D is TRBD1 (5 bases). V lost 8 bases and J lost 9, with 20 bases in between. The CDR3 has 15 amino acids. Germline V gene data show CDR1 as MNHEY and CDR2 as SVGAGI.

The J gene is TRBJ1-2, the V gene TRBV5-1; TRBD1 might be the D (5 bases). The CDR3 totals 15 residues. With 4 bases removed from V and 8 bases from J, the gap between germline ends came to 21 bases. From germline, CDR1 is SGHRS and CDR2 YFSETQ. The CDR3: CASSISYRDLTGYTF. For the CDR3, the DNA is TGCGCCAGCAGCATATCATACCGGGACTTAACCGGCTACACCTTC.

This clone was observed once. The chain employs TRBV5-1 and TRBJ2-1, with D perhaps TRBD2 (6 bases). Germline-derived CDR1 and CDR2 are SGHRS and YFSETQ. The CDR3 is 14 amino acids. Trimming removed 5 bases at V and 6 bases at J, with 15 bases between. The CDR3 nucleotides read TGCGCCAGCAGGGGGGGTGCGGGCGTCAATGAGCAGTTCTTC. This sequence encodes CASRGGAGVNEQFF.

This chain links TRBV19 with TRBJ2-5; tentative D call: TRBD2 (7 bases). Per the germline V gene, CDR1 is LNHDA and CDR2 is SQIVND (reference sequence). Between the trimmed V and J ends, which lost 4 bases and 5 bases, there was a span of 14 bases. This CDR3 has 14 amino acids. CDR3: CASSTRGAGETQYF. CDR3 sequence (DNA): TGTGCCAGTAGTACCCGGGGGGCCGGGGAGACCCAGTACTTC. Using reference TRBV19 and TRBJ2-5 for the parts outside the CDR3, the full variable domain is DGGITQSPKYLFRKEGQNVTLSCEQNLNHDAMYWYRQDPGQGLRLIYYSQIVNDFQKGDIAEGYSVSREKKESFPLTVTSAQKNPTAFYLCASSTRGAGETQYFGPGTRLLVL.

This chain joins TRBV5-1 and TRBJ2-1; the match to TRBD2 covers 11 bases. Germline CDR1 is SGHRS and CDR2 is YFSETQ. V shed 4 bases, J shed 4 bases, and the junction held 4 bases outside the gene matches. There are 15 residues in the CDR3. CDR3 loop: CASSLTSGVYNEQFF. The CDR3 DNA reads TGCGCCAGCAGCCTGACTAGCGGGGTTTACAATGAGCAGTTCTTC.

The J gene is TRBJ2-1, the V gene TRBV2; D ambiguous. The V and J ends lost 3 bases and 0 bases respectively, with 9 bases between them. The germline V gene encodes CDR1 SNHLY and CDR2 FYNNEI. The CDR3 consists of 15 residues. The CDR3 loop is CASSDQTSSYNEQFF. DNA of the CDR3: TGTGCCAGCAGTGACCAGACCAGCTCCTACAATGAGCAGTTCTTC.

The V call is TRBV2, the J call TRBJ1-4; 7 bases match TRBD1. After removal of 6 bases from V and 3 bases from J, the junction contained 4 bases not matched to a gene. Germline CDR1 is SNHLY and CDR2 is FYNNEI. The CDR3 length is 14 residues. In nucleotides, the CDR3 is TGTGCCAGCAGCCGGGGACAGCCTAATGAAAAACTGTTTTTT. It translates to CASSRGQPNEKLFF.

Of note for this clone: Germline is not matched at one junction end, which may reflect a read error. The DNA for the CDR3 is TGTGCCAGCAGCTCCTCCCGCACTGATACGCAGTATTTT. This gives the protein CASSSSRTDTQYF. The genes are TRBV11-2 and TRBJ2-3; D is undetermined. CDR1 is SGHAT, CDR2 FQNNGV, per germline. This CDR3 is built from 13 residues.

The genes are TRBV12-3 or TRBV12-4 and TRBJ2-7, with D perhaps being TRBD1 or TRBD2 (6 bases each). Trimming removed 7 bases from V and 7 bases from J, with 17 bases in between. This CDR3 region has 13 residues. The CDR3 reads CASTLLLGGEQYF. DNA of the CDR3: TGTGCCAGCACCTTACTCCTAGGGGGGGAGCAGTACTTC.

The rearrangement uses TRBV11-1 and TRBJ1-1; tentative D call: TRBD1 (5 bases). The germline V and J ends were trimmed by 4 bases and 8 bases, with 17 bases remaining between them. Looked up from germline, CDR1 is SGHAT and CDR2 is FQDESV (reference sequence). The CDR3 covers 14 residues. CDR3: CASSSSWGGSEAFF. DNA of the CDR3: TGTGCCAGCAGCTCCTCCTGGGGGGGGAGCGAAGCTTTCTTT.

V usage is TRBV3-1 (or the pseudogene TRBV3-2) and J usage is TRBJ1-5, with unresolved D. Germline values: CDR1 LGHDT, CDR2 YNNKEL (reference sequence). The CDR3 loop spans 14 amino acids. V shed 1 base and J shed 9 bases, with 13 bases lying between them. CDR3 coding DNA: TGTGCCAGCAGCCAAGGGGGATCCAGAAGGCCCCAGCATTTT. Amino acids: CASSQGGSRRPQHF.

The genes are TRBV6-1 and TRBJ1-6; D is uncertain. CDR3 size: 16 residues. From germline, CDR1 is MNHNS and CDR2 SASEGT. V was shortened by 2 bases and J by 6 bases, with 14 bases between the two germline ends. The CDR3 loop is CASSESGAYPNSPLHF. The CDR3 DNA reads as TGTGCCAGCAGTGAATCGGGTGCCTACCCTAATTCACCCCTCCACTTT.

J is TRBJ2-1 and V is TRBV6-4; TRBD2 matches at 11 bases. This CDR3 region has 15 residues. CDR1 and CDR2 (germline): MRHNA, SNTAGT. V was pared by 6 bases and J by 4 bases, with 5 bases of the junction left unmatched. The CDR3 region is CASSAGTSGYNEQFF. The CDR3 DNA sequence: TGTGCCAGCAGCGCCGGGACTAGCGGTTACAATGAGCAGTTCTTC.

CDR3: CASSILGGANSPLHF. For the CDR3, the DNA is TGTGCCAGTAGTATCCTGGGAGGGGCCAATTCACCCCTCCACTTT. V and J are TRBV19 and TRBJ1-6; maybe TRBD1 (5 bases). The CDR3 has 15 amino acids. V gave up 3 bases and J gave up 7 bases, with 13 bases separating them. Germline assignment: CDR1 LNHDA and CDR2 SQIVND (reference sequence).

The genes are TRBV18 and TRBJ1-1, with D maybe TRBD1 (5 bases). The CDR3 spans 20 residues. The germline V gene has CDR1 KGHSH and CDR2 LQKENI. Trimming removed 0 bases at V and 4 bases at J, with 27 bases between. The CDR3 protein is CASSPPGAGRRSLLGTEAFF. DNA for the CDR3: TGTGCCAGCTCACCACCCGGAGCAGGGCGCCGCAGTTTACTGGGCACTGAAGCTTTCTTT.

This CDR3 reads CASKVLSGDYNEQFF. CDR3 nucleotides: TGTGCCAGTAAAGTCCTTAGCGGGGACTACAATGAGCAGTTCTTC. The chain is built from TRBV19 and TRBJ2-1, with 8 bases fitting TRBD2. Losses at the gene ends were 7 bases for V and 3 bases for J; bases not matched to a gene: 8. The CDR3 spans 15 residues. CDR1 and CDR2 (germline): LNHDA, SQIVND (reference sequence).

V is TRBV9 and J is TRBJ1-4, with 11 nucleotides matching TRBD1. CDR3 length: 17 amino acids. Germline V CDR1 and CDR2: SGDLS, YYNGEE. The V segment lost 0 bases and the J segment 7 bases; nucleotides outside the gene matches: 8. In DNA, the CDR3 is TGTGCCAGCAGCGTAGAGCCCGGACAGGGGGCCAGTGAAAAACTGTTTTTT. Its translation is CASSVEPGQGASEKLFF.